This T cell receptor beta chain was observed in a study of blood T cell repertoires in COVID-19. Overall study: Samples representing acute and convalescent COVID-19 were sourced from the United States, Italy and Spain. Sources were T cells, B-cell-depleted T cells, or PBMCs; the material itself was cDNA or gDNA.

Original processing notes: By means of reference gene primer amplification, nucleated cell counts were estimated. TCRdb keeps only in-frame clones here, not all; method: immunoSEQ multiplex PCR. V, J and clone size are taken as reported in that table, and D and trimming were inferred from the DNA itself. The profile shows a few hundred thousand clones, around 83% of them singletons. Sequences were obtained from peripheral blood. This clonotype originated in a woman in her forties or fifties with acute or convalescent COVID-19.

The chain's CDR3 is CASSVGPENNSPLHF. The CDR3 bases are TGTGCCAGCAGCGTAGGTCCAGAAAATAATTCACCCCTCCACTTT. This chain connects TRBV9 to TRBJ1-6; D not certain. V was trimmed by 0 bases and J by 5 bases, leaving 9 bases between them. CDR1 is SGDLS, CDR2 YYNGEE, per germline. This CDR3 spans 15 amino acids. The whole variable domain, filled in from reference TRBV9 and TRBJ1-6, reads DSGVTQTPKHLITATGQRVTLRCSPRSGDLSVYWYQQSLDQGLQFLIQYYNGEERAKGNILERFSAQQFPDLHSELNLSSLELGDSALYFCASSVGPENNSPLHFGNGTRLTVT.